The next 27 T cell receptor beta chains were all read from a single sample in a study of T-cell reconstitution after alpha-beta-depleted transplantation in children. For TCRbeta, the library was prepared with unique molecular identifiers. MiXCR, applied by TCRdb to the PCR reads, yields one record per CDR3 protein. The profile shows a few hundred thousand distinct CDR3 sequences, approximately 23% of them singletons. The sample in question was PBMCs, mostly from graft donor cells, obtained 180 days after TCRalphabeta/CD19-depleted stem cell transplant. The receptors stem from a male patient aged 10 to 17 who had a stem cell transplant for acute lymphoblastic leukemia, so the T cells may come from the graft donor.

Here the CDR3 reads CAISDRGWQFF. CDR3 coding DNA: TGTGCCATCAGTGACAGGGGCTGGCAGTTCTTC. V and J are TRBV10-3 and TRBJ2-1; D possibly corresponds to TRBD1 (6 bases). The CDR3 is 11 residues long. Germline V gives CDR1 ENHRY, CDR2 SYGVKD. V was trimmed by 3 bases and J by 12 bases, leaving 9 bases between them.

The table lists this clonotype with a few counts. The genes are TRBV11-2 and TRBJ1-2, with 9 bases fitting TRBD1. This CDR3 has 14 amino acids. CDR1 is SGHAT, CDR2 FQNNGV, per germline. V lost 1 base to trimming and J lost 8 bases; unmatched junction nucleotides: 5. In DNA form, the CDR3 reads TGTGCCAGCAGCTTAGGTGGGACAGGGTTAGGCTACACCTTC. Its translation is CASSLGGTGLGYTF. Looking up the rest from reference TRBV11-2 and TRBJ1-2 gives the full variable domain: EAGVAQSPRYKIIEKRQSVAFWCNPISGHATLYWYQQILGQGPKLLIQFQNNGVVDDSQLPKDRFSAERLKGVDSTLKIQPAKLEDSAVYLCASSLGGTGLGYTFGSGTRLTVV.

This clonotype was observed many times. The V and J genes are TRBV7-2 and TRBJ2-5, with 7 bases lining up with TRBD1. This CDR3 is 14 amino acids long. V dropped 4 bases and J dropped 1; count of bases not matched to a gene: 3. The germline gives CDR1 SGHTA, CDR2 FQGNSA. The CDR3 nucleotides read TGTGCCAGCAGCTCGTACAGGGGCCAAGAGACCCAGTACTTC. Amino acids: CASSSYRGQETQYF.

This clonotype was detected only a few times. The genes are TRBV12-3 or TRBV12-4 and TRBJ2-7, with TRBD1 as a possible D gene (5 bases). V was clipped by 1 base and J by 5 bases, with 12 bases between them. The CDR3 is 14 residues long. The CDR3 here is CASSLGLGVHEQYF. CDR3 in DNA: TGTGCCAGCAGTTTAGGGCTAGGGGTCCACGAGCAGTACTTC.

V gene TRBV29-1 combines with J gene TRBJ2-5; 8 bases map to TRBD2. V dropped 5 bases and J dropped 0; count of bases not matched to a gene: 11. CDR3 length equals 16 residues. The germline V gene encodes CDR1 SQVTM and CDR2 ANQGSEA. CDR3 coding DNA: TGCAGCGTTTCGGGGGGTAGCGGGACGTACCAAGAGACCCAGTACTTC. Its protein product is CSVSGGSGTYQETQYF.

V gene TRBV27 combines with J gene TRBJ1-1, with 7 bases that match TRBD1. This CDR3 is 14 amino acids long. From germline, CDR1 is MNHEY and CDR2 SMNVEV (reference sequence). The junction had 7 bases not matched to a gene; V was cut back by 6 bases and J by 3 bases. CDR3 bases: TGTGCCAGCAGCCCACAGGGGAGGGACACTGAAGCTTTCTTT. Translation: CASSPQGRDTEAFF.

The table lists this clonotype with a few counts. The genes are TRBV12-3 or TRBV12-4 and TRBJ1-4; D possibly corresponds to TRBD1 (6 bases). The CDR3 sequence is 13 residues long. V lost 6 bases and J 6 bases, leaving 11 bases between the germline ends. The CDR3 reads CASSHRTDEKLFF. The CDR3 bases are TGTGCCAGCAGCCATAGGACAGATGAAAAACTGTTTTTT.

This clonotype was seen only a few times. V usage is TRBV12-3 or TRBV12-4 and J usage is TRBJ1-5; the match to TRBD1 covers 9 bases. The CDR3 spans 15 residues. J lost 9 bases, V lost 5 bases, and 11 bases had no gene match. CDR3 DNA: TGTGCCAGCAGTAGTCAGGACAGGGGCACGTTGCCCCAGCATTTT. This gives the protein CASSSQDRGTLPQHF.

The chain joins TRBV12-3 or TRBV12-4 to TRBJ2-1; D possibly matches TRBD1 or TRBD2 (5 bases each). Trimming took 2 bases from V and 9 from J, leaving 11 bases between them. The CDR3 is 13 amino acids. CDR3 region: CASSLPGTGEQFF. CDR3 sequence (DNA): TGTGCCAGCAGTTTACCAGGGACGGGTGAGCAGTTCTTC.

V gene TRBV10-3 combines with J gene TRBJ2-7; 7 bases are shared with TRBD2. V lost 11 bases to trimming and J lost 5 bases; unmatched junction nucleotides: 9. CDR1 and CDR2 (germline): ENHRY, SYGVKD. The CDR3 is 12 residues long. In nucleotides, the CDR3 is TGTGCCGCCAGGACTAGTTCGCACGAGCAGTACTTC. It yields the protein CAARTSSHEQYF.

This clonotype was seen a handful of times. The rearrangement links TRBV20-1 to TRBJ2-7; 10 nucleotides align to TRBD1. Trimming removed 6 bases from V and 2 bases from J; junction bases left unmatched: 7. CDR3 length equals 14 residues. Germline V gene lookup returns CDR1 DFQATT and CDR2 SNEGSKA (reference sequence). The CDR3 loop reads CSAPGQGGTYEQYF. CDR3 DNA: TGCAGTGCACCTGGACAGGGGGGTACCTACGAGCAGTACTTC.

This clonotype was observed a handful of times. The CDR3 DNA reads as TGTGCCATCAGTGAGTTTTCTGGGGCCAACGTCCTGACTTTC. It codes for CAISEFSGANVLTF. The V and J genes are TRBV10-3 and TRBJ2-6; D remains ambiguous. The germline V and J ends were trimmed by 1 base and 1 base, with 2 bases remaining between them. The CDR3 spans 14 residues. The germline gives CDR1 ENHRY, CDR2 SYGVKD.

The genes are TRBV5-1 and TRBJ2-7; the match to TRBD1 covers 8 bases. Trimming removed 3 bases from V and 2 bases from J; junction bases left unmatched: 7. Germline V gene sequence: CDR1 SGHRS, CDR2 YFSETQ. The CDR3 is made up of 15 amino acids. CDR3 amino acids: CASSSPGQDPYEQYF. CDR3 in DNA: TGCGCCAGCAGCTCCCCGGGACAGGACCCCTACGAGCAGTACTTC. The entire variable domain, with the rest obtained from reference TRBV5-1 and TRBJ2-7, is as follows: KAGVTQTPRYLIKTRGQQVTLSCSPISGHRSVSWYQQTPGQGLQFLFEYFSETQRNKGNFPGRFSGRQFSNSRSEMNVSTLELGDSALYLCASSSPGQDPYEQYFGPGTRLTVT.

This clonotype has more than one count but fewer than ten. V is TRBV18 and J is TRBJ2-2; 7 nucleotides agree with TRBD2. V lost 2 bases, J lost 0 bases, and 3 bases stayed unmatched. The CDR3 is 16 amino acids. Germline values: CDR1 KGHSH, CDR2 LQKENI. CDR3 amino acids: CASSPKAGSNTGELFF. DNA for the CDR3: TGTGCCAGCTCACCAAAAGCGGGGTCGAACACCGGGGAGCTGTTTTTT.

The V and J genes are TRBV2 and TRBJ2-5; D is ambiguous. The CDR3 is 12 amino acids. Germline CDR1 and CDR2: SNHLY and FYNNEI. The V end lost 6 bases, the J end lost 4 bases, and 9 bases lay between the germline ends. CDR3 amino acids: CASREYSETQYF. In nucleotides, the CDR3 is TGTGCCAGCAGAGAATATTCAGAGACCCAGTACTTC.

V usage is TRBV5-1 and J usage is TRBJ1-2, with TRBD1 identical over 8 bases. The ends lost 1 base at V and 6 bases at J; junction bases unmatched: 2. The CDR3 extends over 13 amino acids. Germline assignment: CDR1 SGHRS and CDR2 YFSETQ. This CDR3 reads CASSLWTGHGYTF. CDR3 DNA: TGCGCCAGCAGCTTGTGGACAGGGCATGGCTACACCTTC.

The genes are TRBV6-5 and TRBJ1-5; a possible D gene is TRBD1 (5 bases). Germline V gene lookup returns CDR1 MNHEY and CDR2 SVGAGI. This CDR3 spans 13 amino acids. Deletions cut 3 bases from V and 7 bases from J, with 10 bases between. CDR3 sequence: CASSYLRGQPQHF. The CDR3 coding sequence is TGTGCCAGCAGTTATCTCCGGGGGCAGCCCCAGCATTTT.

The CDR3 is CASAGGINEKLFF. In nucleotides, the CDR3 is TGTGCCAGCGCCGGAGGGATTAATGAAAAACTGTTTTTT. The gene calls are TRBV18 and TRBJ1-4; the D is unclear. Between the trimmed V and J ends, which lost 8 bases and 4 bases, there was a span of 11 bases. Germline V gives CDR1 KGHSH, CDR2 LQKENI. This CDR3 comprises 13 residues.

There are a few counts of this clonotype. The chain recombines TRBV5-6 with TRBJ1-2; possibly TRBD1 for D (5 bases). Germline loops: CDR1 SGHDT, CDR2 YYEEEE. Trimming removed 6 bases from V and 4 bases from J, with 13 bases in between. The CDR3 has 13 residues. CDR3 in amino acids: CASNPGTLYGYTF. The CDR3, as DNA: TGTGCCAGCAATCCAGGGACCCTCTATGGCTACACCTTC.

This rearrangement joins TRBV19 to TRBJ1-2; possible D gene TRBD1, 6 bases. The germline V gene has CDR1 LNHDA and CDR2 SQIVND (reference sequence). The CDR3 covers 12 residues. The V end was cut by 7 bases, the J end by 13 bases, with 19 bases between. CDR3 loop: CASTSGGPGATF. The CDR3 nucleotides are TGTGCCAGTACCTCCGGGGGGCCAGGAGCCACCTTC.

The chain recombines TRBV18 with TRBJ1-2; D not resolved. V lost 7 bases, J lost 0 bases, and 9 bases lay in between. Germline CDR1 and CDR2: KGHSH and LQKENI. The CDR3 runs 13 residues. The CDR3 nucleotides are TGTGCCAGCTTCGGAGGTTCTAACTATGGCTACACCTTC. Encoded protein: CASFGGSNYGYTF. The whole variable domain, filled in from reference TRBV18 and TRBJ1-2, reads NAGVMQNPRHLVRRRGQEARLRCSPMKGHSHVYWYRQLPEEGLKFMVYLQKENIIDESGMPKERFSAEFPKEGPSILRIQQVVRGDSAAYFCASFGGSNYGYTFGSGTRLTVV.

V usage is TRBV7-3 and J usage is TRBJ2-3; 9 bases map to TRBD2. V lost 5 bases, J lost 4 bases, and 7 bases stayed unmatched. Germline values: CDR1 SGHTA, CDR2 FQGTGA. The CDR3 loop spans 15 amino acids. The CDR3 here is CASSLGLAPADTQYF. The CDR3 bases are TGTGCCAGCAGCCTGGGACTAGCCCCGGCAGATACGCAGTATTTT.

The gene calls are TRBV15 and TRBJ1-2; D not certain. CDR3 length: 14 residues. The V end lost 0 bases, the J end lost 3 bases, and 8 bases lay between the germline ends. The germline V gene has CDR1 LNHNV and CDR2 YYDKDF (reference sequence). The CDR3 sequence: CATSRDPLDYGYTF. The CDR3 bases are TGTGCCACCAGCAGAGACCCGTTGGACTATGGCTACACCTTC.

The V gene is TRBV25-1, the J gene TRBJ2-1; no clear D. The germline CDR1 and CDR2 sequences are MGHDK and SYGVNS. This CDR3 has 13 residues. V was trimmed by 3 bases and J by 1 base, leaving 4 bases between them. The CDR3 is CASSDESYNEQFF. DNA of the CDR3: TGTGCCAGCAGTGACGAGTCCTACAATGAGCAGTTCTTC.

This chain links TRBV10-1 with TRBJ2-5; TRBD2 matches at 7 bases. The CDR3 runs 18 residues. The junction had 15 bases not matched to a gene; V was cut back by 1 base and J by 4 bases. Germline assignment: CDR1 WNHNN and CDR2 SYGVQD (reference sequence). This chain's CDR3 is CASSEYARDYEGGETQYF. The CDR3 DNA is TGCGCCAGCAGTGAGTACGCCCGGGACTACGAGGGTGGAGAGACCCAGTACTTC.

The chain recombines TRBV7-8 with TRBJ2-4, with 7 bases fitting TRBD2. With V trimmed by 5 bases and J by 9 bases, 16 bases remained unmatched. Germline loops: CDR1 SGHVS, CDR2 FQNEAQ. The CDR3 length is 16 residues. CDR3 loop: CASSRTSFGRASIQYF. The CDR3, as DNA: TGTGCCAGCAGCCGAACCTCTTTTGGGAGGGCCAGCATTCAGTACTTC.

This clonotype was found a few times. The CDR3 spells CASSRTGGGYTF. In DNA form, the CDR3 reads TGTGCCAGCAGCCGGACAGGGGGAGGCTACACCTTC. The gene calls are TRBV9 and TRBJ1-2, with 10 bases aligning to TRBD1. CDR1 and CDR2 (germline): SGDLS, YYNGEE. The CDR3 spans 12 residues. V lost 4 bases and J lost 8; bases outside the gene matches: 2. Full variable domain (outside the CDR3, taken from reference TRBV9 and TRBJ1-2): DSGVTQTPKHLITATGQRVTLRCSPRSGDLSVYWYQQSLDQGLQFLIQYYNGEERAKGNILERFSAQQFPDLHSELNLSSLELGDSALYFCASSRTGGGYTFGSGTRLTVV.